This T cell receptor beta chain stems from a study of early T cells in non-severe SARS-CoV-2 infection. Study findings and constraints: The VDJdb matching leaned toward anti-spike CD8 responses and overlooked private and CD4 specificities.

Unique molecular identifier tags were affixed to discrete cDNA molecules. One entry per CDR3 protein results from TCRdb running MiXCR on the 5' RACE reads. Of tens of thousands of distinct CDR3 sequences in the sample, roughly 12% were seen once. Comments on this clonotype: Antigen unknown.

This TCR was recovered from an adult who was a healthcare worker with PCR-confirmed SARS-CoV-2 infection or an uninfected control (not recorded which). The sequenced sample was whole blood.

The CDR3 protein is CASSETGTYEQYF. For the CDR3, the DNA is TGTGCCAGCAGTGAGACGGGGACTTACGAGCAGTACTTC. This chain connects TRBV27 to TRBJ2-7, with D possibly TRBD2 on 6 matching bases. The V end lost 5 bases, the J end lost 4 bases, and 12 bases lay between the germline ends. The CDR3 covers 13 residues. Germline V gene sequence: CDR1 MNHEY, CDR2 SMNVEV (reference sequence).